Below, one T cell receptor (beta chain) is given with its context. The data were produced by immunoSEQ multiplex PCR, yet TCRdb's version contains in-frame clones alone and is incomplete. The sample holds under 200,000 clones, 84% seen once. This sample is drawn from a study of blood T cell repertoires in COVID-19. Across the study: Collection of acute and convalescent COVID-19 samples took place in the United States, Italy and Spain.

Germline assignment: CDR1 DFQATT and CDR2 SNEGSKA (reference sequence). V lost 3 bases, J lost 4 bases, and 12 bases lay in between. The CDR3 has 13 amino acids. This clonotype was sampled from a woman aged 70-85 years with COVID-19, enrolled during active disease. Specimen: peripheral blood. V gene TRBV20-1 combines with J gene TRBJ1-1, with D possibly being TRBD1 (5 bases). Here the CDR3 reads CSASDAGPTEAFF. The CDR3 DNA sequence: TGCAGTGCTAGTGATGCGGGGCCCACTGAAGCTTTCTTT.